This T cell receptor beta chain was recovered during a study of monozygotic twins with inflammatory bowel disease. A word on this clonotype: The antigen is unknown.

Template switching incorporated UMIs with a 6-nucleotide sample barcode. Using the 5' RACE reads, TCRdb records one entry per CDR3 protein without DNA. This sample's clone table lists about 110,000 distinct CDR3 sequences. Donors each gave about 2.5 ml of blood. CDR3 size: 15 residues. Broader study findings: Especially with disease activity, IBD patients had fewer clonotypes in common with others than healthy twins did.

The chain is built from TRBV12-3 or TRBV12-4 and TRBJ2-6; TCRdb gives TRBD1 as the D gene, but with no DNA this cannot be confirmed. The sequence came from a human donor with ulcerative colitis or Crohn's disease, or a healthy co-twin of an affected twin (not recorded which). Sample: blood. CDR3 sequence reads: CASSDRVSGANVLTF.